Detailed here is one T cell receptor beta chain. CDR1 is MNHEY, CDR2 SMNVEV, per germline (reference sequence). Trimming cost V 5 bases and J 7 bases; bases outside gene matches: 5. The CDR3 extends over 14 amino acids. This study enrolled people aged about 18 to 100 from roughly 24 US geographic areas. The table came from immunoSEQ multiplex PCR; TCRdb's copy has only in-frame clones and leaves some out. The data contain fewer than 200,000 clones, 80% to 90% of them seen just once; the ten biggest clones take up approximately 4%. The entry originates in a study of blood T cell repertoires in COVID-19.

The chain carries TRBV27 and TRBJ1-4; 9 nucleotides align to TRBD1. The clonotype was recovered from a woman in her forties or fifties in a cohort exposed to, infected with or recovered from COVID-19 (not recorded which). Sequencing was done on a sample of PBMCs or T cells enriched from blood (not recorded which). The CDR3 loop reads CASSLQGAGEKLFF. The CDR3 bases are TGTGCCAGCAGTCTACAGGGGGCCGGTGAAAAACTGTTTTTT.